This T cell receptor beta chain was recovered during a study of blood T cell repertoires in COVID-19. Overall study context: Sources were T cells, B-cell-depleted T cells, or PBMCs; the material itself was cDNA or gDNA.

The count of this clone is one. Method: immunoSEQ multiplex PCR; TCRdb's copy keeps in-frame clones and lacks some. The table records more than 85,000 clones, about 90% of them present only once. Unmatched junction bases numbered 8, after V lost 5 bases and J lost 4 bases. This CDR3 has 14 residues. Germline CDR1 is SQVTM and CDR2 is ANQGSEA. This chain uses TRBV29-1 with TRBJ2-1; 7 bases align to TRBD2. The sequence derives from a human donor in a cohort sampled during active COVID-19. The sample comprised peripheral blood. CDR3 nucleotide sequence: TGCAGCGTTACGGAACCGGGACTATACAATGAGCAGTTCTTC. Amino acid sequence: CSVTEPGLYNEQFF.